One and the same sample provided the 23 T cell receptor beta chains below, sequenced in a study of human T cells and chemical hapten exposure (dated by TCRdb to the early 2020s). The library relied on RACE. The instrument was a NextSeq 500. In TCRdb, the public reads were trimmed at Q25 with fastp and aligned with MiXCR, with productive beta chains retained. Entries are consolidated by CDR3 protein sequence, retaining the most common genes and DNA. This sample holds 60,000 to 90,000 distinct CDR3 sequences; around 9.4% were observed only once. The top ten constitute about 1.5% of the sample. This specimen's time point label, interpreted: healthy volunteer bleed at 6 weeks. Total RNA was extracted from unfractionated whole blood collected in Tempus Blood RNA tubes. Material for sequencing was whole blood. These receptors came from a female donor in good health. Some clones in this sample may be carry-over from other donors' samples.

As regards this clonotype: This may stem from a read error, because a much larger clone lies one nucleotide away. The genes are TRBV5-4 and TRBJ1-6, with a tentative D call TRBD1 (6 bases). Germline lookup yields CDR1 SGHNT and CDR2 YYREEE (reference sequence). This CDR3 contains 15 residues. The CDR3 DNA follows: TGTGCCAGCAGCATCGACAGGAGCCAAAATTCATCCCTCCACTTT. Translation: CASSIDRSQNSSLHF.

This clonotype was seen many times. CDR3 in DNA: TGCAGTGCTAGCAGCCCGGGACAGGGACCCTACGAGCAGTACTTC. Protein: CSASSPGQGPYEQYF. The rearrangement uses TRBV20-1 and TRBJ2-7; 9 nucleotides agree with TRBD1. The CDR3 is 15 amino acids. J lost 2 bases, V lost 3 bases, and 8 bases had no gene match. From germline, CDR1 is DFQATT and CDR2 SNEGSKA (reference sequence).

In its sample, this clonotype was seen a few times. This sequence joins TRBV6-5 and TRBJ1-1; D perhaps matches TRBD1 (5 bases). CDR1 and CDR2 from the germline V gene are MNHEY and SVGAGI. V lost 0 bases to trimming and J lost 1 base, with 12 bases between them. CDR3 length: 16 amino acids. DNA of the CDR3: TGTGCCAGCAGTTACTCTGTTCTCGGACAGAACACTGAAGCTTTCTTT. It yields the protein CASSYSVLGQNTEAFF.

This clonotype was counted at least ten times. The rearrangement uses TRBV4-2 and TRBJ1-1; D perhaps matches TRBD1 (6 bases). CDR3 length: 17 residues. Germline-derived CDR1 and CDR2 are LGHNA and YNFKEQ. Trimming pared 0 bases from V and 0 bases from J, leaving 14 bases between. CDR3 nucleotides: TGTGCCAGCAGCCAAGATGGGAGACAGGAGTTGAACACTGAAGCTTTCTTT. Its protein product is CASSQDGRQELNTEAFF.

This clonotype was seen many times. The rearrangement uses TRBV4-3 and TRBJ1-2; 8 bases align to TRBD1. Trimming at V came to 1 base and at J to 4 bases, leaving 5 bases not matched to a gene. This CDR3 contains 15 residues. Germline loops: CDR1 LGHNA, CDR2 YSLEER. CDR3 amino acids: CASSQAGGAGYGYTF. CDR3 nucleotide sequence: TGCGCCAGCAGCCAAGCAGGGGGCGCCGGCTATGGCTACACCTTC.

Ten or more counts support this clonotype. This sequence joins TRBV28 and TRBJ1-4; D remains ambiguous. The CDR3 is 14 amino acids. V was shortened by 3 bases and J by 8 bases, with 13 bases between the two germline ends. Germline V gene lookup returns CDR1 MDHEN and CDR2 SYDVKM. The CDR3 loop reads CASSFDGVYEKLFF. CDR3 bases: TGTGCCAGCAGTTTTGATGGCGTCTACGAAAAACTGTTTTTT.

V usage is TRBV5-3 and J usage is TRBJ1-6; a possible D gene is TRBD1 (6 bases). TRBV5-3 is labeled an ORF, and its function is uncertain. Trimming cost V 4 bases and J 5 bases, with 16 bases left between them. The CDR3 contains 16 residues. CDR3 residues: CARSGFWGHHNSPLHF. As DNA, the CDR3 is TGTGCCAGAAGCGGATTTTGGGGACACCATAATTCACCCCTCCACTTT.

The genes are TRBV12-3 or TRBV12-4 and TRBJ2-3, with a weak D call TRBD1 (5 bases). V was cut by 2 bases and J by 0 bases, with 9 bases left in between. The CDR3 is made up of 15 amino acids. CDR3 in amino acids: CASSLYQGSTDTQYF. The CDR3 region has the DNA TGTGCCAGCAGTTTATATCAGGGAAGCACAGATACGCAGTATTTT.

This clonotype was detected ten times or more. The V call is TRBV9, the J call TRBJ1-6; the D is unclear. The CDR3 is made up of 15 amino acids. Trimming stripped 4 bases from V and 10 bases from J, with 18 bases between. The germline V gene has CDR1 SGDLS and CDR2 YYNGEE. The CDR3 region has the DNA TGTGCCAGCAGCCAGTATCACGGGTCTCGCTCACCCCTCCACTTT. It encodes CASSQYHGSRSPLHF. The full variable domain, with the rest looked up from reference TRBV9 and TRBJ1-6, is DSGVTQTPKHLITATGQRVTLRCSPRSGDLSVYWYQQSLDQGLQFLIQYYNGEERAKGNILERFSAQQFPDLHSELNLSSLELGDSALYFCASSQYHGSRSPLHFGNGTRLTVT.

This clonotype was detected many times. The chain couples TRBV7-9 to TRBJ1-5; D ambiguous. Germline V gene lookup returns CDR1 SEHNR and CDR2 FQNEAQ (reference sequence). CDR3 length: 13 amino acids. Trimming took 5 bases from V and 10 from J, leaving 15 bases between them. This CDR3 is CASSLLRNGPQHF. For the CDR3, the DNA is TGTGCCAGCAGCCTGTTGAGGAATGGTCCCCAGCATTTT.

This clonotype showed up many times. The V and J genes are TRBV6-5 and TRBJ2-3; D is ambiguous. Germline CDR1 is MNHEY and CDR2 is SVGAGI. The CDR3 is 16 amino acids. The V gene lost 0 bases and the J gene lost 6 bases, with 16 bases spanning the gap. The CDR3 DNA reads TGTGCCAGCAGTTACTCGACCGCGACCGCACTCGATACGCAGTATTTT. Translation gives CASSYSTATALDTQYF.

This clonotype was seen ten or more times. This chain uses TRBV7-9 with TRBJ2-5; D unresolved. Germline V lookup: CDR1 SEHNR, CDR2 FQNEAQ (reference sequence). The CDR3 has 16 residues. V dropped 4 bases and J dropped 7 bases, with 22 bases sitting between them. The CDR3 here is CASSSTLRVRIPTQYF. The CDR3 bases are TGTGCCAGCAGCTCCACCCTGAGAGTTAGGATCCCGACCCAGTACTTC.

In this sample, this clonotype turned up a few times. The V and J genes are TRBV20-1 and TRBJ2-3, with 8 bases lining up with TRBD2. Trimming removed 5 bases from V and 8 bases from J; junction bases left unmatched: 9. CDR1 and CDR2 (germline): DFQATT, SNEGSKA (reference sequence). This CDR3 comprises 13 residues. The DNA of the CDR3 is TGCAGTGCTCTAGACGCGGGGGGTGGTACGCAGTATTTT. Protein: CSALDAGGGTQYF.

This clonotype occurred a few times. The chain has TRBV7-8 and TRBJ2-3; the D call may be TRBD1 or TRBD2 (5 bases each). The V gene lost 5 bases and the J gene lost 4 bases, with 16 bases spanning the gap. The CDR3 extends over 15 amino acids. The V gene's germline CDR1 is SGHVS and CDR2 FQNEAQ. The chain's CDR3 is CASSRGLEGADTQYF. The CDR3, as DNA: TGTGCCAGCAGCAGAGGACTGGAAGGGGCAGATACGCAGTATTTT.

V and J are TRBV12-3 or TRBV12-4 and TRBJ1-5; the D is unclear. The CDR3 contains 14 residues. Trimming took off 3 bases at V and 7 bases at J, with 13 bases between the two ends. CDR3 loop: CASSFRTREQPQHF. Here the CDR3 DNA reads TGTGCCAGCAGTTTTAGGACCCGGGAACAGCCCCAGCATTTT.

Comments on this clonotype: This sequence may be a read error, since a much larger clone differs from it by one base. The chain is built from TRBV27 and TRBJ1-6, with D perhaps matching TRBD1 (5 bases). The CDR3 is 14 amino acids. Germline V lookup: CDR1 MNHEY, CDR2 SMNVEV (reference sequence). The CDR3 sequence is CAGSQTVDNSPLHF. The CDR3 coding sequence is TGTGCCGGCAGTCAGACAGTAGATAATTCACCCCTCCACTTT.

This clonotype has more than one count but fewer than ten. CDR3 bases: TGTGCCAGCAGCTTAGTGGCAGGCCCTAATGAAAAACTGTTTTTT. This encodes CASSLVAGPNEKLFF. The J gene is TRBJ1-4, the V gene TRBV7-2; D uncertain. The V and J ends lost 1 base and 3 bases respectively, with 9 bases between them. The CDR3 consists of 15 residues. CDR1 and CDR2 from the germline V gene are SGHTA and FQGNSA.

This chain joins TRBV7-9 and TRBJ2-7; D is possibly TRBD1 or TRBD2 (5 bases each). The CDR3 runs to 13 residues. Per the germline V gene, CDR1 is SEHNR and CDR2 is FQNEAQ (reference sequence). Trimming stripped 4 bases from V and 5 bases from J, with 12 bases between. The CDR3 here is CASSSRGPDEQYF. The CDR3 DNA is TGTGCCAGCAGCTCGAGGGGTCCAGACGAGCAGTACTTC.

Written as DNA, the CDR3 is TGCAGTGCTAGAGCTTCTTCCCAGCCCCAGCATTTT. Its protein is CSARASSQPQHF. V usage is TRBV20-1 and J usage is TRBJ1-5, with D uncertain. The CDR3 consists of 12 residues. Germline V gives CDR1 DFQATT, CDR2 SNEGSKA (reference sequence). V shed 1 base and J shed 7 bases, with 8 bases lying between them.

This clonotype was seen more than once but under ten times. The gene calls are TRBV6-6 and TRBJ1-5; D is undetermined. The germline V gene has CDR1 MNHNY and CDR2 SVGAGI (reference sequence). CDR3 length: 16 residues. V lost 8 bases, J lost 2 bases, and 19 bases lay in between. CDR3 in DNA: TGTGCCAGCCTAAAATTTGGTAACGCGGGCAATCAGCCCCAGCATTTT. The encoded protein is CASLKFGNAGNQPQHF.

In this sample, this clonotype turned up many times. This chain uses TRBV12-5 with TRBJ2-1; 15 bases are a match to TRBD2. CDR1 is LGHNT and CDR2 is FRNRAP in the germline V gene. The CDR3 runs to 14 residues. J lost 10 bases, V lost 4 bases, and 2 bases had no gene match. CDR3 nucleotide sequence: TGTGCTAGTGGTTCCGGGACTAGCGGGGGGGAGCAGTTCTTC. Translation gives CASGSGTSGGEQFF.

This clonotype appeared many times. The CDR3 sequence is CASSLVGGQGQTEAFF. DNA for the CDR3: TGCGCCAGCAGCTTGGTCGGGGGACAGGGACAGACTGAAGCTTTCTTT. The V call is TRBV5-1, the J call TRBJ1-1; 9 bases line up with TRBD1. Per germline, CDR1 SGHRS and CDR2 YFSETQ. The CDR3 extends over 16 amino acids. The V segment lost 0 bases and the J segment 5 bases; nucleotides outside the gene matches: 8.

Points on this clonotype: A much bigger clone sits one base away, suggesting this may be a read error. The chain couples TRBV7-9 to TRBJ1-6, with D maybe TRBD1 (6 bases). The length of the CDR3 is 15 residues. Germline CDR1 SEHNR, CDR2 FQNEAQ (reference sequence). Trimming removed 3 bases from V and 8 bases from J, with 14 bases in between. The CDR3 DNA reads TGTGCCAGCAGCTTGAGCCGGGACACCCATTCACCCCTCCACTTT. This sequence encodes CASSLSRDTHSPLHF.